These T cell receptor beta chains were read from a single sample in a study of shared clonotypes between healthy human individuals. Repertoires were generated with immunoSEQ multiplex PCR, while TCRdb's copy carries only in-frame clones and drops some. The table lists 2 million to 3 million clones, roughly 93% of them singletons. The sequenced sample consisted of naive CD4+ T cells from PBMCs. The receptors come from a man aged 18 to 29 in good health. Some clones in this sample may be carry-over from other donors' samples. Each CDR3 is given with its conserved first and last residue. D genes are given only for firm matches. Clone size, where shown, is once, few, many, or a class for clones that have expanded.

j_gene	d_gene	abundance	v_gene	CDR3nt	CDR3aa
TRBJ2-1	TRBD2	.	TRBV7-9	TGTGCCAGCAGCCCACTAGCGGTATCCTACAATGAGCAGTTCTTC	CASSPLAVSYNEQFF
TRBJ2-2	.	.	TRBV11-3	TGTGCCAGCAGCTTAGTTTCCTCCGGGGAGCTGTTTTTT	CASSLVSSGELFF
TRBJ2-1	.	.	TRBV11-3	TGTGCCAGCAGCGAGCGGTACAATGAGCAGTTCTTC	CASSERYNEQFF
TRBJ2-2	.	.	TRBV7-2	TGTGCCAGCAGCTCCCGACGGAACACCGGGGAGCTGTTTTTT	CASSSRRNTGELFF
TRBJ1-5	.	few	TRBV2	TGTGCCAGCAACGCAGGGAATAGCAATCAGCCCCAGCATTTT	CASNAGNSNQPQHF
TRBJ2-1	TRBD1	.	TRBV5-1	TGCGCCAGCAGCCTTGACAGGGGAGTTTCCAATGAGCAGTTCTTC	CASSLDRGVSNEQFF
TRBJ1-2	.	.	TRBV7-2	TGTGCCAGCAGCCCAGGGCTCGAAGGCTACACCTTC	CASSPGLEGYTF
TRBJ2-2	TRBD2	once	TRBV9	TGTGCCAGCAGCGCCGGTCCGGGGGGCACCGGGGAGCTGTTTTTT	CASSAGPGGTGELFF
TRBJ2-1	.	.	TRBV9	TGTGCCAGCAGCGTAGTAGGGTTCCCGCAGTTCTTC	CASSVVGFPQFF
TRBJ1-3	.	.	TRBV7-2	TGTGCCAGCAGACTTAGACCGATCTCTGGAAACACCATATATTTT	CASRLRPISGNTIYF
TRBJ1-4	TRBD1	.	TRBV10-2	TGCGCCAGCTCCCGGGACAGGGCTGAAAAACTGTTTTTT	CASSRDRAEKLFF
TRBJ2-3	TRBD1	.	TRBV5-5	TGTGCCAGCAGCTCAGGGGACAGGGGGCTTAATACGCAGTATTTT	CASSSGDRGLNTQYF
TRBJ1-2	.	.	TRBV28	TGTGCCAGCAGTCCCGTGGGGGAAAACTATGGCTACACCTTC	CASSPVGENYGYTF
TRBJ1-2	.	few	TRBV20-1	TGCAGTGCTGAGGGAGATGGCTACACCTTC	CSAEGDGYTF
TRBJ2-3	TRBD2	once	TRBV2	TGTGCCAGCCAGACTAGCGGGAGCACAGATACGCAGTATTTT	CASQTSGSTDTQYF
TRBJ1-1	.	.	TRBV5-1	TGCGCCAGCAGCTTGCGGGGTAAGAACACTGAAGCTTTCTTT	CASSLRGKNTEAFF
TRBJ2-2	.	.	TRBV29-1	TGCAGCGTTAGAGAAAGCACCGGGGAGCTGTTTTTT	CSVRESTGELFF
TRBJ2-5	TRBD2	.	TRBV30	TGTGCCTGGAGTGTAGGAGCTAGCGGGAGCTTAGAGACCCAGTACTTC	CAWSVGASGSLETQYF
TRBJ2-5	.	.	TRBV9	TGTGCCAGCAGCCCCTCGGGGTGGGTTCAGGAGACCCAGTACTTC	CASSPSGWVQETQYF
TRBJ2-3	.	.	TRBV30	TGTGCCTGGAGAGCCGTGGGTTCCCTAACAGATACGCAGTATTTT	CAWRAVGSLTDTQYF
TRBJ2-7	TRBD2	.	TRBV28	TGTGCCAGCAGTCCCTTCCGACTAGCGGATTCCTACGAGCAGTACTTC	CASSPFRLADSYEQYF
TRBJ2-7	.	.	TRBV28	TGTGCCAGCAGTTTATCAGGGTGGCGGACACTCTACGAGCAGTACTTC	CASSLSGWRTLYEQYF
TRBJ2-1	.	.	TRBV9	TGTGCCAGCAGCGTAATCTCTAGCTCCTACAATGAGCAGTTCTTC	CASSVISSSYNEQFF
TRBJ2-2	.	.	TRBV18	TGTGCCAGCTCACCACCGGCGACAGGAGCGACCGGGGAGCTGTTTTTT	CASSPPATGATGELFF
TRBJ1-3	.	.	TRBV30	TGTGCCTGGAGTGTAGGGGCGAGCTCTGGAAACACCATATATTTT	CAWSVGASSGNTIYF
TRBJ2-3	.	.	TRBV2	TGTGCCAGCAGTTCCCCACCGGGACGACTAAAAGATACGCAGTATTTT	CASSSPPGRLKDTQYF
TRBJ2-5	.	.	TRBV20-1	TGCAGTGCTAGCCCTGAAGAGACCCAGTACTTC	CSASPEETQYF
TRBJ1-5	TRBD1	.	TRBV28	TGTGCCAGCAGTTTGTGGACAGGGGACGTGGGCAATCAGCCCCAGCATTTT	CASSLWTGDVGNQPQHF
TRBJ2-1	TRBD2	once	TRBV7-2	TGTGCCAGCAGCTTGGGACTAGCGGGAGCCTACAATGAGCAGTTCTTC	CASSLGLAGAYNEQFF
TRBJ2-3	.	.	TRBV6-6	TGTGCCAGCAGTCCCACGGGGGGCACAGATACGCAGTATTTT	CASSPTGGTDTQYF
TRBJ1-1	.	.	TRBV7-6	TGTGCCAGCAGTCTAAGGGGCACTGAAGCTTTCTTT	CASSLRGTEAFF
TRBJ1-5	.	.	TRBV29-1	TGCAGCGCCTCAGGGGTGGGCAATCAGCCCCAGCATTTT	CSASGVGNQPQHF
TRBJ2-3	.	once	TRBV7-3	TGTGCCAGCAGCCTGATGGGGAGCGGAAGCACAGATACGCAGTATTTT	CASSLMGSGSTDTQYF
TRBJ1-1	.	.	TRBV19	TGTGCCAGTAGTATTTTCCCACGGGGGGCGGACACTGAAGCTTTCTTT	CASSIFPRGADTEAFF
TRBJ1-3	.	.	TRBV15	TGTGCCACCAGCAGGGGGGATTCAGCGCTTCGGAATGGAAACACCATATATTTT	CATSRGDSALRNGNTIYF
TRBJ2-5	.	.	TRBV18	TGTGCCAGCTCATCCGACGTCAAAGAGACCCAGTACTTC	CASSSDVKETQYF
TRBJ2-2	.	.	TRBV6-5	TGTGCCAGCAAGTCGGGCCCGGCGGAGCTGTTTTTT	CASKSGPAELFF
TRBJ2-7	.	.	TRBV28	TGTGCCAGCAGTTTACCAGAGCCCCACGAGCAGTACTTC	CASSLPEPHEQYF
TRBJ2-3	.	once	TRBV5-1	TGCGCCAGCAGCGGCGCGGCGGGAAGCACAGATACGCAGTATTTT	CASSGAAGSTDTQYF
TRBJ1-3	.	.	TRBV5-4	TGTGCCAGCAGCTCCGGACGGAGCTCTGGAAACACCATATATTTT	CASSSGRSSGNTIYF
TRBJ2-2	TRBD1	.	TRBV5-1	TGCGCCAGCAGCGGGGGGACAGGAGGCTGGAACACCGGGGAGCTGTTTTTT	CASSGGTGGWNTGELFF
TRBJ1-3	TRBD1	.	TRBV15	TGTGCCACCAGCAGAGTGAAGGGGGCTTTCGTGTCCTTCAACTCTGGAAACACCATATATTTT	CATSRVKGAFVSFNSGNTIYF
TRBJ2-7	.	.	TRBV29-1	TGCAGCGTTAGGGGTTCCTACGAGCAGTACTTC	CSVRGSYEQYF
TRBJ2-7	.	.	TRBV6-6	TGTGCCAGCAGGGGTTCCTACGAGCAGTACTTC	CASRGSYEQYF
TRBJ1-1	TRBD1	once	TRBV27	TGTGCCAGCAGCAGGGGGGGCTTCGCTGAAGCTTTCTTT	CASSRGGFAEAFF
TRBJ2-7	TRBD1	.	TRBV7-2	TGTGCCAGCAGCTGGGACAGGACGGACGAGCAGTACTTC	CASSWDRTDEQYF
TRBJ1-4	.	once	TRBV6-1	TGTGCCAGCAGTGACGGCCAGGGTAATGAAAAACTGTTTTTT	CASSDGQGNEKLFF
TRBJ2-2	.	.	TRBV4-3	TGCGCCAGCAGCCAAGGGAGGGCAGGAGTATCGACCGGGGAGCTGTTTTTT	CASSQGRAGVSTGELFF
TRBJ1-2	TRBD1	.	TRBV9	TGTGCCAGCAGCCCTACTGGACAGGGGGGCATCTATGGCTACACCTTC	CASSPTGQGGIYGYTF
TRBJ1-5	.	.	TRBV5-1	TGCGCCAGCAGCTTGGGTCCGACCCAAGATCAGCCCCAGCATTTT	CASSLGPTQDQPQHF
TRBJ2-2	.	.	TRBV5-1	TGCGCCAGCAGCTCCGAACCGAACACCGGGGAGCTGTTTTTT	CASSSEPNTGELFF
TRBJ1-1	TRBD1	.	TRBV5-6	TGTGCCAGCAGCGCACCCGGGACAGGGAACACTGAAGCTTTCTTT	CASSAPGTGNTEAFF
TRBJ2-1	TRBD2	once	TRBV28	TGTGCCAGCAGTTCCTCCCGACTAGCGGGAGTCAATGAGCAGTTCTTC	CASSSSRLAGVNEQFF
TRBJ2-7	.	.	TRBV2	TGTGCCAGCAGTAGGAGGGCAGGGTTACCCTACGAGCAGTACTTC	CASSRRAGLPYEQYF
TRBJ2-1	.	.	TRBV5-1	TGCGCCAGCAGCTTGGAAGCGCTATACAATGAGCAGTTCTTC	CASSLEALYNEQFF
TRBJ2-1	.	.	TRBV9	TGTGCCAGCAGCGTAGCCGGTGGGAGCTCCTACAATGAGCAGTTCTTC	CASSVAGGSSYNEQFF
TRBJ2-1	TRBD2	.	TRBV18	TGTGCCAGCTCCCTAACCTTAGCGGGAGGACCCAATGAGCAGTTCTTC	CASSLTLAGGPNEQFF